These 23 T cell receptor beta chains were sequenced from one sample in a study of memory CD4+ T cells and cytomegalovirus serostatus. The sort gate was single viable CD3+CD4+CD8-CD45RO+ cells for memory CD4+ T cells. Clones were sequenced by immunoSEQ multiplex PCR, and TCRdb holds only the in-frame ones, with some missing. The table includes around 44,000 clones, 76% detected once. Sequenced material: memory CD4+ T cells from blood. Source of these receptors: an adult in good health and CMV-seronegative.

This chain uses TRBV27 with TRBJ1-1, with a possible D match to TRBD1 (5 bases). The ends were cut back, 5 bases at V and 4 bases at J, with 14 bases in the middle. CDR1 MNHEY and CDR2 SMNVEV come from the germline V gene (reference sequence). The CDR3 is 14 residues long. For the CDR3, the DNA is TGTGCCAGCAGTATGGTTCAGGGAGTCACTGAAGCTTTCTTT. Translated: CASSMVQGVTEAFF.

The rearrangement uses TRBV28 and TRBJ1-5, with TRBD1 matching 12 bases. With V trimmed by 7 bases and J by 1 base, 8 bases remained unmatched. CDR3 length: 17 amino acids. The germline V gene has CDR1 MDHEN and CDR2 SYDVKM. Here the CDR3 reads CASNRGQGAGSNQPQHF. CDR3 DNA sequence: TGTGCCAGCAACCGGGGACAGGGGGCCGGGAGCAATCAGCCCCAGCATTTT.

CDR3 sequence: CASRGGGSPIYEQYF. In DNA, the CDR3 is TGTGCCAGCAGGGGGGGCGGGAGTCCCATCTACGAGCAGTACTTC. The V and J genes are TRBV28 and TRBJ2-7; a weak D match, TRBD2 (7 bases). The CDR3 length is 15 residues. V lost 6 bases and J lost 3, with 18 bases in between. Germline CDR1 reads MDHEN; CDR2 reads SYDVKM.

This chain uses TRBV6-1 with TRBJ2-1; D gene ambiguous. Germline lookup yields CDR1 MNHNS and CDR2 SASEGT. The CDR3 is 14 residues long. The V end was cut by 8 bases, the J end by 0 bases, with 11 bases between. The CDR3 here is CASGELSSYNEQFF. CDR3 nucleotides: TGTGCCAGCGGAGAACTGAGCTCCTACAATGAGCAGTTCTTC.

The chain joins TRBV5-6 to TRBJ2-5; 9 bases agree with TRBD2. The CDR3 length is 15 residues. The germline V gene encodes CDR1 SGHDT and CDR2 YYEEEE. Germline trimming cut 1 base from V and 1 base from J; bases unmatched to any gene: 2. The CDR3: CASSLRGRAQETQYF. CDR3 DNA: TGTGCCAGCAGCTTGCGCGGGAGGGCCCAAGAGACCCAGTACTTC.

Regarding this clone: This CDR3 is also generated by other DNA sequences in the sample. The chain recombines TRBV7-9 with TRBJ1-1; D is unresolved. The V end lost 3 bases, the J end lost 1 base, and 6 bases lay between the germline ends. Germline CDR1 SEHNR, CDR2 FQNEAQ (reference sequence). This CDR3 region has 13 residues. CDR3 amino acids: CASSFTGNTEAFF. The DNA for the CDR3 is TGTGCCAGCAGCTTTACCGGGAACACTGAAGCTTTCTTT.

The rearrangement links TRBV6-1 to TRBJ2-3; D not certain. V lost 11 bases to trimming and J lost 2 bases, with 17 bases between them. In germline, CDR1 is MNHNS, CDR2 SASEGT. CDR3 length: 14 amino acids. The CDR3 protein is CAAPLAATTDTQYF. The CDR3 nucleotides are TGTGCCGCTCCCCTGGCAGCAACCACAGATACGCAGTATTTT.

This sequence joins TRBV7-9 and TRBJ2-6; D unclear. V lost 7 bases and J lost 2, with 6 bases in between. The CDR3 runs to 13 residues. Per the germline V gene, CDR1 is SEHNR and CDR2 is FQNEAQ (reference sequence). This chain's CDR3 is CASTLAGANVLTF. CDR3 DNA sequence: TGTGCCAGCACCCTGGCTGGGGCCAACGTCCTGACTTTC.

The chain employs TRBV19 and TRBJ2-3; no firm D call. From germline, CDR1 is LNHDA and CDR2 SQIVND (reference sequence). The V gene lost 6 bases and the J gene lost 1 base, with 14 bases spanning the gap. The CDR3 contains 15 residues. CDR3 sequence (DNA): TGTGCCAGTAGCCGTGACCCACAAGGCACAGATACGCAGTATTTT. Translation gives CASSRDPQGTDTQYF. The whole variable domain, remainder taken from reference TRBV19 and TRBJ2-3, is DGGITQSPKYLFRKEGQNVTLSCEQNLNHDAMYWYRQDPGQGLRLIYYSQIVNDFQKGDIAEGYSVSREKKESFPLTVTSAQKNPTAFYLCASSRDPQGTDTQYFGPGTRLTVL.

The CDR3 DNA sequence: TGTGCCAGCGGGGCTGGGGCGGTCCTAGGTCAAGAGACCCAGTACTTC. Residues: CASGAGAVLGQETQYF. The rearrangement links TRBV19 to TRBJ2-5; D might be TRBD1 or TRBD2, each matching 5 bases. V shed 9 bases and J shed 2 bases, with 22 bases lying between them. The CDR3 is made up of 16 amino acids. Germline V gene lookup returns CDR1 LNHDA and CDR2 SQIVND (reference sequence).

This chain joins TRBV5-4 and TRBJ1-2; maybe TRBD1 (5 bases). Germline-derived CDR1 and CDR2 are SGHNT and YYREEE (reference sequence). V shed 4 bases and J shed 4 bases, with 20 bases lying between them. The CDR3 is made up of 16 amino acids. CDR3 loop: CASSPPGTLETYGYTF. The DNA for the CDR3 is TGTGCCAGCAGCCCCCCCGGGACGCTCGAGACCTATGGCTACACCTTC.

V usage is TRBV5-1 and J usage is TRBJ1-5; D gene ambiguous. Trimming left V 1 base short and J 0 bases short, with 8 bases between. Germline values: CDR1 SGHRS, CDR2 YFSETQ. The CDR3 has 15 residues. The CDR3 loop reads CASSLTADSNQPQHF. In nucleotides, the CDR3 is TGCGCCAGCAGCTTGACGGCAGATAGCAATCAGCCCCAGCATTTT.

The V gene is TRBV5-1, the J gene TRBJ1-4, with D uncertain. V shed 4 bases and J shed 7 bases, with 14 bases lying between them. Germline V gene sequence: CDR1 SGHRS, CDR2 YFSETQ. The CDR3 contains 14 residues. The CDR3 bases are TGCGCCAGCAGCCCTGAAGGGAGGAGTGAAAAACTGTTTTTT. Amino acids: CASSPEGRSEKLFF.

V and J are TRBV7-2 and TRBJ1-5, with D perhaps TRBD1 (5 bases). There are 13 residues in the CDR3. Trimming left V 5 bases short and J 5 bases short, with 10 bases between. CDR1 is SGHTA, CDR2 FQGNSA, per germline. The DNA for the CDR3 is TGTGCCAGCAGCCACGCAGGGTATCAGCCCCAGCATTTT. Protein product: CASSHAGYQPQHF.

The chain has TRBV6-5 and TRBJ2-3; possibly TRBD2 for D (6 bases). The germline V and J ends were trimmed by 6 bases and 2 bases, with 15 bases remaining between them. CDR1 MNHEY and CDR2 SVGAGI come from the germline V gene. This CDR3 region has 15 residues. DNA of the CDR3: TGTGCCAGCAGGCGGGGACTTCTCAACACAGATACGCAGTATTTT. Protein sequence: CASRRGLLNTDTQYF.

In its sample, this clone was seen a few times. This chain joins TRBV7-2 and TRBJ1-2; D might be TRBD1 (6 bases). This CDR3 has 15 amino acids. V was trimmed by 4 bases and J by 2 bases, leaving 14 bases between them. The germline V gene has CDR1 SGHTA and CDR2 FQGNSA. CDR3 nucleotides: TGTGCCAGCAGCTGGAACAGGGTCTTAAACTATGGCTACACCTTC. Its protein is CASSWNRVLNYGYTF.

Judged by abundance, this clone is medium-sized. This chain's CDR3 is CASSPRLAGEERTQYF. In DNA, the CDR3 is TGTGCCAGCAGTCCCCGACTAGCGGGAGAGGAGAGGACCCAGTACTTC. The genes are TRBV6-8 and TRBJ2-5; 12 bases agree with TRBD2. Germline CDR1 reads MNHGY; CDR2 reads SAAAGT. This CDR3 is 16 amino acids long. V was clipped by 5 bases and J by 7 bases; unmatched bases: 11.

This chain joins TRBV28 and TRBJ2-1; TRBD1 agrees at 10 bases. V lost 5 bases and J lost 7; bases outside the gene matches: 11. The CDR3 loop spans 16 amino acids. CDR1 is MDHEN and CDR2 is SYDVKM in the germline V gene. CDR3 nucleotide sequence: TGTGCCAGCAGTACCTATCCCGGGACAGGGGCTAATGAGCAGTTCTTC. Translating gives CASSTYPGTGANEQFF.

The V call is TRBV4-3, the J call TRBJ2-2, with unresolved D. CDR3 length equals 14 residues. Looked up from germline, CDR1 is LGHNA and CDR2 is YSLEER. Trimming stripped 3 bases from V and 4 bases from J, with 9 bases between. In DNA form, the CDR3 reads TGCGCCAGCAGCCAGCAACAGATCACCGGGGAGCTGTTTTTT. The encoded protein is CASSQQQITGELFF.

This clone was observed a handful of times. The chain combines TRBV7-2 with TRBJ1-2, with 8 bases that match TRBD1. The CDR3 runs to 14 residues. Germline loops: CDR1 SGHTA, CDR2 FQGNSA. The V and J ends lost 2 bases and 4 bases, in that order; junction bases with no gene match: 3. The CDR3: CASSLPGQAYGYTF. DNA of the CDR3: TGTGCCAGCAGCTTACCGGGACAGGCCTATGGCTACACCTTC. The full variable domain, its missing parts supplied by reference TRBV7-2 and TRBJ1-2, is GAGVSQSPSNKVTEKGKDVELRCDPISGHTALYWYRQSLGQGLEFLIYFQGNSAPDKSGLPSDRFSAERTGGSVSTLTIQRTQQEDSAVYLCASSLPGQAYGYTFGSGTRLTVV.

V usage is TRBV7-9 and J usage is TRBJ2-3; a weak D match, TRBD2 (6 bases). Germline V lookup: CDR1 SEHNR, CDR2 FQNEAQ (reference sequence). The CDR3 contains 15 residues. With 5 bases removed from V and 1 base from J, the gap between germline ends came to 13 bases. CDR3 sequence reads: CASSPGVTGTDTQYF. The CDR3 DNA is TGTGCCAGCAGCCCGGGAGTGACTGGCACAGATACGCAGTATTTT. The complete variable domain, with remaining parts taken from reference TRBV7-9 and TRBJ2-3, reads DTGVSQNPRHKITKRGQNVTFRCDPISEHNRLYWYRQTLGQGPEFLTYFQNEAQLEKSRLLSDRFSAERPKGSFSTLEIQRTEQGDSAMYLCASSPGVTGTDTQYFGPGTRLTVL.

The gene calls are TRBV28 and TRBJ2-7; D is uncertain. V was trimmed by 9 bases and J by 3 bases, leaving 12 bases between them. The CDR3 has 12 amino acids. Germline CDR1 is MDHEN and CDR2 is SYDVKM. CDR3 sequence: CARCYLDYEQYF. CDR3 nucleotides: TGTGCCAGATGTTATTTGGACTACGAGCAGTACTTC.

This clone was recorded a few times. DNA for the CDR3: TGTGCCAGCAGCTTAGGACTAGCGGGCCCCCACGAGGATACGCAGTATTTT. Residues: CASSLGLAGPHEDTQYF. The gene calls are TRBV11-1 and TRBJ2-3; the match to TRBD2 covers 10 bases. V lost 1 base to trimming and J lost 6 bases; unmatched junction nucleotides: 10. Per germline, CDR1 SGHAT and CDR2 FQDESV (reference sequence). The CDR3 consists of 17 residues.